This TCR beta chain is from a study of identifying expanded T cells in peripheral blood. Study-level points and caveats: Across healthy donors, higher total template counts meant significantly greater roughly two-week count variance.

Germline CDR1 KGHSH, CDR2 LQKENI. Trimming pared 2 bases from V and 5 bases from J, leaving 13 bases between. The CDR3 extends over 14 amino acids. During the collection period, no donor immune events like infections were recorded. Profiled with immunoSEQ multiplex PCR; TCRdb holds only in-frame clones, not every one. Of 75,000 to 90,000 clones in the sample, roughly 81% were seen once. As regards this clone: The antigen is not known.

Sequenced material: blood. The receptor was derived from a person aged 18 to 70 in good health. V usage is TRBV18 and J usage is TRBJ2-7; the D gene is possibly TRBD1 (5 bases). Written as DNA, the CDR3 is TGTGCCAGCTCACCAGTCACAGGTGATCACGAGCAGTACTTC. It encodes CASSPVTGDHEQYF.